A selection of T cell receptor beta chains follows, all from one sample in a study of cytomegalovirus exposure and HLA in healthy donors. This table comes from immunoSEQ multiplex PCR, and its TCRdb copy is limited to in-frame clones, with some not included. The sample holds about 90,000 clones; 55% to 75% are singletons and the top ten take around 15%. Source material: PBMCs. Source of these receptors: a woman aged 45-60 years in good health and CMV-seropositive. Each CDR3 is given with its conserved first and last residue. Each record gives: CDR3 protein, CDR3 DNA, D gene, CDR3 length, clone size, J gene, V gene. A D gene is named only where the DNA matches it firmly. Clone size is given for some rows only: seen once, a few or many times, or a class if the clone is expanded.

CASTVRDYRSSYEQYF,TGTGCCAGCACCGTACGGGACTACCGGTCCTCCTACGAGCAGTACTTC,TRBD2,16,few,TRBJ2-7,TRBV5-6
CASSSGQNTGAFF,TGTGCCAGCTCATCAGGACAGAACACTGGAGCTTTCTTT,.,13,.,TRBJ1-1,TRBV18
CASRPFGTGYDGYTF,TGTGCCAGCAGACCCTTTGGGACAGGGTATGATGGCTACACCTTC,TRBD1,15,few,TRBJ1-2,TRBV28
CASSLRTGNYEQYF,TGTGCCAGCAGCTTGCGAACAGGGAACTACGAGCAGTACTTC,.,14,.,TRBJ2-7,TRBV7-7
CAISPNGAGDYEQYF,TGTGCCATCAGCCCCAATGGGGCGGGGGACTACGAGCAGTACTTC,TRBD2,15,.,TRBJ2-7,TRBV10-3
CASSKSGGTEAFF,TGTGCCAGCAGCAAAAGCGGGGGAACTGAAGCTTTCTTT,.,13,.,TRBJ1-1,TRBV7-3
CASSKSQGDTQYF,TGTGCCAGCAGCAAATCACAGGGAGATACGCAGTATTTT,.,13,.,TRBJ2-3,TRBV7-9
CASSQQETQYF,TGTGCCAGCAGCCAACAAGAGACCCAGTACTTC,.,11,few,TRBJ2-5,TRBV7-9
CASSVPGLQPQHF,TGTGCCAGCAGTGTTCCGGGACTTCAGCCCCAGCATTTT,.,13,.,TRBJ1-5,TRBV6-4
CASSSAREEYGYTF,TGTGCCAGCAGCTCCGCCAGGGAGGAATATGGCTACACCTTC,.,14,.,TRBJ1-2,TRBV5-4
CASSPTSGRGFYEQYF,TGTGCCAGCAGCCCCACTAGCGGGAGAGGGTTCTACGAGCAGTACTTC,TRBD2,16,.,TRBJ2-7,TRBV9
CASCLDRVGTGELFF,TGTGCCAGTTGTCTCGACAGGGTGGGCACCGGGGAGCTGTTTTTT,TRBD1,15,.,TRBJ2-2,TRBV19
CASSAGTGGHNYGYTF,TGCGCCAGCAGCGCCGGGACAGGGGGTCACAACTATGGCTACACCTTC,TRBD1,16,.,TRBJ1-2,TRBV5-1
CSVSATGRTEAFF,TGCAGCGTTTCAGCGACAGGGAGGACTGAAGCTTTCTTT,TRBD1,13,.,TRBJ1-1,TRBV29-1
CASSSEGGPYNEQFF,TGTGCCAGCAGCTCCGAGGGTGGTCCCTACAATGAGCAGTTCTTC,.,15,.,TRBJ2-1,TRBV9
CASSPWDSNQPQHF,TGTGCCAGCAGTCCCTGGGACAGCAACCAGCCCCAGCATTTT,TRBD1,14,.,TRBJ1-5,TRBV28
CASRTIQGNHQPQHF,TGTGCCAGCAGGACGATACAGGGGAATCATCAGCCCCAGCATTTT,TRBD1,15,.,TRBJ1-5,TRBV27
CASSQGTGGKYGYTF,TGCGCCAGCAGCCAAGGGACAGGGGGCAAATACGGCTACACCTTC,TRBD1,15,.,TRBJ1-2,TRBV4-3
CASSLGFGGTYEQYF,TGTGCCAGCAGCTTAGGCTTTGGCGGAACCTACGAGCAGTACTTC,.,15,.,TRBJ2-7,TRBV13
CASGKTLGSGGGEQYF,TGTGCCAGCGGGAAAACGTTGGGGTCAGGGGGTGGGGAGCAGTACTTC,TRBD1,16,.,TRBJ2-7,TRBV2
CASSLAGGGYLFF,TGCGCCAGCAGCTTGGCCGGCGGGGGTTATCTGTTCTTC,TRBD2,13,few,TRBJ2-1,TRBV5-1
CASSMGRTNYGYTF,TGTGCCAGTAGTATGGGGCGGACAAACTATGGCTACACCTTC,.,14,.,TRBJ1-2,TRBV19
CSVWGGVEAFF,TGCAGCGTTTGGGGGGGAGTGGAAGCTTTCTTT,.,11,.,TRBJ1-1,TRBV29-1
CASSFKTGGRNNEQFF,TGTGCCAGCAGTTTCAAGACAGGGGGAAGGAACAATGAGCAGTTCTTC,TRBD1,16,few,TRBJ2-1,TRBV27
CASSRGVDEQFF,TGTGCCAGCAGCCGGGGGGTCGATGAGCAGTTCTTC,TRBD2,12,.,TRBJ2-1,TRBV11-3
CSALRQGGTF,TGCAGTGCTCTTCGACAGGGAGGCACCTTC,TRBD1,10,.,TRBJ1-2,TRBV20-1
CASSPERLSYEQYF,TGTGCCAGCAGCCCCGAGCGGCTATCCTACGAGCAGTACTTC,.,14,.,TRBJ2-7,TRBV11-2
CATSKRTGENTIYF,TGTGCCACCAGCAAACGGACAGGGGAAAACACCATATATTTT,TRBD1,14,.,TRBJ1-3,TRBV15
CASSQGGRDSGYTF,TGTGCCAGCAGTCAAGGGGGCAGGGACTCTGGCTACACCTTC,TRBD1,14,.,TRBJ1-2,TRBV28
CASSYGPGQGAYEQYF,TGTGCCAGCAGTTACGGACCGGGACAGGGGGCGTACGAGCAGTACTTC,TRBD1,16,.,TRBJ2-7,TRBV6-5
CAISDPGLATDTQYF,TGTGCCATCAGTGACCCGGGATTAGCTACAGATACGCAGTATTTT,.,15,few,TRBJ2-3,TRBV10-3
CASSLVGTGDLRGANVLTF,TGCGCCAGCAGCTTGGTGGGGACAGGGGATCTCCGAGGGGCCAACGTCCTGACTTTC,TRBD1,19,.,TRBJ2-6,TRBV5-1
CASSPSLDTEAFF,TGTGCCAGCTCACCCTCCCTCGACACTGAAGCTTTCTTT,.,13,few,TRBJ1-1,TRBV18
CASSPNPGQRGGYTF,TGTGCCAGCTCACCTAATCCGGGACAGAGGGGAGGCTACACCTTC,TRBD1,15,.,TRBJ1-2,TRBV18
CASSLNSGSYNEQFF,TGTGCCAGCAGCTTAAATAGCGGGTCCTACAATGAGCAGTTCTTC,TRBD2,15,.,TRBJ2-1,TRBV13
CASSPPTGDNEQFF,TGTGCCAGCTCACCTCCTACAGGGGACAATGAGCAGTTCTTC,TRBD1,14,once,TRBJ2-1,TRBV18
CASSWDSSYEQYF,TGTGCCAGCAGCTGGGACAGCTCCTACGAGCAGTACTTC,TRBD1,13,few,TRBJ2-7,TRBV5-8
CASSNRVKNIQYF,TGTGCCAGCAGCAACAGGGTTAAAAACATTCAGTACTTC,.,13,.,TRBJ2-4,TRBV21-1
CASGTSGNQETQYF,TGTGCCAGCGGGACTAGCGGGAACCAAGAGACCCAGTACTTC,TRBD2,14,few,TRBJ2-5,TRBV5-6
CASRRDRDQPQHF,TGTGCCAGTAGGAGGGACAGAGATCAGCCCCAGCATTTT,TRBD1,13,.,TRBJ1-5,TRBV19
CASSAEASGRAFDGELFF,TGTGCCAGCAGCGCAGAGGCTAGCGGGAGGGCCTTTGACGGGGAGCTGTTTTTT,TRBD2,18,.,TRBJ2-2,TRBV7-6
CASSPLGGHYGYTF,TGTGCCAGCAGCCCTCTTGGGGGCCACTATGGCTACACCTTC,.,14,.,TRBJ1-2,TRBV9
CASSSTSGGANEQFF,TGCGCCAGCAGCTCGACTAGCGGGGGAGCCAATGAGCAGTTCTTC,TRBD2,15,.,TRBJ2-1,TRBV5-1
CASGGLPINEQFF,TGTGCCAGCGGGGGGCTGCCGATCAATGAGCAGTTCTTC,.,13,.,TRBJ2-1,TRBV19